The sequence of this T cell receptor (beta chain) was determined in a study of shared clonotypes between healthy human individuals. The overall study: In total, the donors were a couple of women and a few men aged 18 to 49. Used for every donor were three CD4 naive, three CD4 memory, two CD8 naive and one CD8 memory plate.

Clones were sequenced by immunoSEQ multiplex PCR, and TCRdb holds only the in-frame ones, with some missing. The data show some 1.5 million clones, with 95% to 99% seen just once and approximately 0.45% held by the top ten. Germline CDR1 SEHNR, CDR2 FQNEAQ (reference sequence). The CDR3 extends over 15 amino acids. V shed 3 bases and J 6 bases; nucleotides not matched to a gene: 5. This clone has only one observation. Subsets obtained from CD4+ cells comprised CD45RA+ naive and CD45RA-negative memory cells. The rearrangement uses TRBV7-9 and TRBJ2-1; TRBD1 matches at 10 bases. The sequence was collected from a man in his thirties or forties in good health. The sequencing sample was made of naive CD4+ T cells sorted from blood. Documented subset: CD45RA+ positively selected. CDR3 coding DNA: TGTGCCAGCAGCTTCCGGACAGGGGGGTTCAATGAGCAGTTCTTC. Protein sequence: CASSFRTGGFNEQFF.